A single sample is the source of the 10 T cell receptor beta chains below, sequenced in a study of shared clonotypes between healthy human individuals. TCRdb's copy holds only in-frame clones and misses some; the assay was immunoSEQ multiplex PCR. The sample records approximately 460,000 clones, 77% being singletons. Sequences were obtained from PBMCs. The receptors were sampled from a woman aged 40 to 50 in good health. Some clones in this sample may be carry-over from other donors' samples.

V and J are TRBV6-1 and TRBJ2-1, with 9 nucleotides matching TRBD1. V was clipped by 8 bases and J by 3 bases; unmatched bases: 8. The CDR3 is made up of 15 amino acids. Germline values: CDR1 MNHNS, CDR2 SASEGT. The CDR3 DNA reads TGTGCCAGCGGAACCGGGACAGGGAACTACAATGAGCAGTTCTTC. Protein: CASGTGTGNYNEQFF.

The rearrangement uses TRBV7-2 and TRBJ1-2; D unclear. Looked up from germline, CDR1 is SGHTA and CDR2 is FQGNSA. V lost 3 bases and J lost 3, with 11 bases in between. The CDR3 is made up of 14 amino acids. CDR3: CASSFAGTHYGYTF. The CDR3 nucleotides read TGTGCCAGCAGCTTTGCGGGAACCCACTATGGCTACACCTTC.

This clone was seen once. V and J are TRBV5-1 and TRBJ2-3; TRBD2 matches 10 bases. The germline V gene encodes CDR1 SGHRS and CDR2 YFSETQ. The CDR3 runs 16 residues. V lost 0 bases and J lost 2; bases outside the gene matches: 3. As DNA, the CDR3 is TGCGCCAGCAGCTTGGGAGCGGGAGGGGACACAGATACGCAGTATTTT. Amino acid sequence: CASSLGAGGDTDTQYF.

This chain joins TRBV28 and TRBJ1-1; D may be TRBD1 (6 bases). V lost 3 bases and J 7 bases, leaving 9 bases between the germline ends. Germline values: CDR1 MDHEN, CDR2 SYDVKM. The CDR3 spans 12 residues. The CDR3 sequence: CASSFRTDEAFF. The CDR3 nucleotides are TGTGCCAGCAGTTTCAGGACAGATGAAGCTTTCTTT.

The rearrangement joins TRBV7-9 to TRBJ1-5; unclear D gene. The CDR3 loop spans 14 amino acids. Trimming removed 1 base at V and 4 bases at J, with 8 bases between. Germline V lookup: CDR1 SEHNR, CDR2 FQNEAQ (reference sequence). The chain's CDR3 is CASSLVTENQPQHF. The CDR3 DNA reads as TGTGCCAGCAGCTTAGTGACGGAGAATCAGCCCCAGCATTTT.

The rearrangement uses TRBV28 and TRBJ1-1; D gene uncertain. Germline V gene lookup returns CDR1 MDHEN and CDR2 SYDVKM. With 4 bases removed from V and 2 bases from J, the gap between germline ends came to 23 bases. The CDR3 extends over 18 amino acids. CDR3 residues: CASSSPYSPIDGNTEAFF. The CDR3 DNA reads as TGTGCCAGCAGTTCGCCCTACTCCCCTATCGACGGTAACACTGAAGCTTTCTTT.

About this clone: Given a much more abundant clone one base away, this may be a read error. Within the sample, other DNA sequences also encode this same CDR3. The chain combines TRBV30 with TRBJ2-5, with unresolved D. The CDR3 length is 13 residues. The germline V and J ends were trimmed by 0 bases and 5 bases, with 10 bases remaining between them. Germline CDR1 reads GTSNPN; CDR2 reads SVGIG (reference sequence). The CDR3 sequence is CAWSVGWQETQYF. In DNA, the CDR3 is TGTGCCTGGAGTGTAGGGTGGCAGGAGACCCAGTACTTC.

This chain uses TRBV10-3 with TRBJ1-6; possible D gene TRBD1, 5 bases. This CDR3 is 13 amino acids long. Trimming shortened V by 5 bases and J by 6 bases, and 8 bases separated the two germline ends. Germline V lookup: CDR1 ENHRY, CDR2 SYGVKD. CDR3 region: CAISPQGNSPLHF. For the CDR3, the DNA is TGTGCCATCAGTCCCCAGGGTAATTCACCCCTCCACTTT.

This clone was recorded a few times. The chain recombines TRBV9 with TRBJ2-3; weak D call: TRBD2 (6 bases). The CDR3 spans 14 residues. Trimming left V 0 bases short and J 6 bases short, with 11 bases between. Germline V CDR1 and CDR2: SGDLS, YYNGEE. The CDR3 coding sequence is TGTGCCAGCAGCGTAGGGCAGGGAGGTGATACGCAGTATTTT. This codes for CASSVGQGGDTQYF.

In its sample, this clone was seen a few times. This chain links TRBV19 with TRBJ2-1, with D perhaps matching TRBD2 (6 bases). V lost 3 bases to trimming and J lost 3 bases, with 9 bases between them. The CDR3 is 14 amino acids. Looked up from germline, CDR1 is LNHDA and CDR2 is SQIVND (reference sequence). The CDR3 bases are TGTGCCAGTAGTATGGGGCGGGACTACAATGAGCAGTTCTTC. Its protein product is CASSMGRDYNEQFF.